The 29 T cell receptor beta chains below were found in one sample sequenced in a study of control samples from healthy donors and cancer patients. Clones were sequenced by immunoSEQ multiplex PCR, and TCRdb holds only the in-frame ones, with some missing. The data contain 85,000 to 90,000 clones, roughly 89% of them singletons. The sample taken for sequencing was PBMCs. These receptor sequences come from a woman aged 50 to 60 with colorectal cancer.

The rearrangement uses TRBV5-4 and TRBJ2-1; 7 bases align to TRBD1. V was clipped by 0 bases and J by 3 bases; unmatched bases: 3. The germline V gene has CDR1 SGHNT and CDR2 YYREEE (reference sequence). This CDR3 contains 15 residues. Here the CDR3 DNA reads TGTGCCAGCAGCTTGGGACAGGGCCGCTACAATGAGCAGTTCTTC. Protein product: CASSLGQGRYNEQFF. The whole variable domain, remainder taken from reference TRBV5-4 and TRBJ2-1, is ETGVTQSPTHLIKTRGQQVTLRCSSQSGHNTVSWYQQALGQGPQFIFQYYREEENGRGNFPPRFSGLQFPNYSSELNVNALELDDSALYLCASSLGQGRYNEQFFGPGTRLTVL.

V and J are TRBV18 and TRBJ2-1; 12 nucleotides align to TRBD2. Per the germline V gene, CDR1 is KGHSH and CDR2 is LQKENI. The J segment lost 5 bases and the V segment lost 4 bases, leaving 6 bases of the junction unmatched. CDR3 size: 16 residues. CDR3 coding DNA: TGTGCCAGCTCACTATCTAGCGGGGGGGCCAACAATGAGCAGTTCTTC. Translation gives CASSLSSGGANNEQFF.

This clone came up a few times. The chain recombines TRBV28 with TRBJ1-5; D is undetermined. CDR1 and CDR2 (germline): MDHEN, SYDVKM. Trimming took off 3 bases at V and 2 bases at J, with 8 bases between the two ends. The CDR3 covers 14 residues. CDR3 sequence: CASSFITGNQPQHF. CDR3 bases: TGTGCCAGCAGTTTTATAACCGGCAATCAGCCCCAGCATTTT.

In its sample, this clone was seen a few times. The chain couples TRBV28 to TRBJ2-5, with D uncertain. The CDR3 loop spans 15 amino acids. The V and J ends lost 3 bases and 3 bases respectively, with 14 bases between them. Germline CDR1 and CDR2: MDHEN and SYDVKM. This CDR3 reads CASSFSAPRKETQYF. As DNA, the CDR3 is TGTGCCAGCAGTTTCTCTGCACCGAGAAAAGAGACCCAGTACTTC.

This rearrangement joins TRBV7-3 to TRBJ1-2; D is undetermined. Germline CDR1 is SGHTA and CDR2 is FQGTGA. This CDR3 has 14 amino acids. The V and J ends lost 5 bases and 2 bases respectively, with 12 bases between them. This CDR3 is CASSEGRVNYGYTF. CDR3 nucleotide sequence: TGTGCCAGCAGCGAAGGACGAGTAAACTATGGCTACACCTTC. The variable domain in full, with the rest retrieved from reference TRBV7-3 and TRBJ1-2, is GAGVSQTPSNKVTEKGKYVELRCDPISGHTALYWYRQSLGQGPEFLIYFQGTGAADDSGLPNDRFFAVRPEGSVSTLKIQRTERGDSAVYLCASSEGRVNYGYTFGSGTRLTVV.

The CDR3 DNA reads as TGTGCCAGCAGCCCGACTAGCGGGCGGGAGACCCAGTACTTC. Protein sequence: CASSPTSGRETQYF. This chain connects TRBV3-1 (or the pseudogene TRBV3-2) to TRBJ2-5, with 10 bases that match TRBD2. Germline trimming cut 4 bases from V and 5 bases from J; bases unmatched to any gene: 4. From germline, CDR1 is LGHDT and CDR2 YNNKEL (reference sequence). This CDR3 comprises 14 residues.

This clone was found once. The chain combines TRBV6-5 with TRBJ2-7; no clear D. Germline lookup yields CDR1 MNHEY and CDR2 SVGAGI. CDR3 size: 13 residues. Trimming cost V 4 bases and J 1 base, with 8 bases left between them. The DNA of the CDR3 is TGTGCCAGCAGTTTTGGCAGGTCCTACGAGCAGTACGTC. Protein sequence: CASSFGRSYEQYV.

This rearrangement joins TRBV7-2 to TRBJ1-2; D remains unclear. Germline assignment: CDR1 SGHTA and CDR2 FQGNSA. V was trimmed by 3 bases and J by 1 base, leaving 12 bases between them. The CDR3 is made up of 15 amino acids. The CDR3 DNA follows: TGTGCCAGCAGCTTTAGTGACACCTTTAACTATGGCTACACCTTC. Protein product: CASSFSDTFNYGYTF.

The rearrangement uses TRBV7-8 and TRBJ2-2; 8 nucleotides agree with TRBD1. J gave up 8 bases and V 5 bases, and 13 bases lay outside the gene matches. This CDR3 has 16 residues. Germline CDR1 SGHVS, CDR2 FQNEAQ. Written as DNA, the CDR3 is TGTGCCAGCAGCCCCCGGACAGGGACCGGAGGAGGGGAGCTGTTTTTT. Residues: CASSPRTGTGGGELFF.

The chain is built from TRBV11-3 and TRBJ2-2; D remains unclear. The V end lost 3 bases, the J end lost 4 bases, and 3 bases lay between the germline ends. Germline CDR1 and CDR2: SGHNT and YENEEA. The CDR3 covers 12 residues. CDR3 protein: CASSFVTGELFF. In DNA, the CDR3 is TGTGCCAGCAGCTTTGTCACCGGGGAGCTGTTTTTT.

A single count supports this clone. The chain carries TRBV28 and TRBJ2-5; TRBD1 matches at 8 bases. Germline CDR1 is MDHEN and CDR2 is SYDVKM. The CDR3 runs 13 residues. V shed 8 bases, J shed 6 bases, and the junction held 8 bases outside the gene matches. The CDR3 bases are TGTGCCAGCGGACAGGGAGGAGTAAAGACCCAGTACTTC. This sequence encodes CASGQGGVKTQYF.

Written as DNA, the CDR3 is TGTGCCAGTAGTCCCCGGACAGGAGCTAACTATGGCTACACCTTC. This gives the protein CASSPRTGANYGYTF. The rearrangement links TRBV19 to TRBJ1-2; TRBD1 matches 7 bases. V was pared by 5 bases and J by 0 bases, with 6 bases of the junction left unmatched. The CDR3 loop spans 15 amino acids. The V gene's germline CDR1 is LNHDA and CDR2 SQIVND (reference sequence).

The J gene is TRBJ1-2, the V gene TRBV28; possible D gene TRBD1, 6 bases. Germline values: CDR1 MDHEN, CDR2 SYDVKM. V dropped 8 bases and J dropped 0 bases, with 13 bases sitting between them. The CDR3 covers 14 residues. The CDR3 region is CASLQGHANYGYTF. In DNA, the CDR3 is TGTGCCAGCCTTCAGGGACACGCTAACTATGGCTACACCTTC.

This clone was observed a handful of times. The CDR3 DNA reads as TGTGCCAGCAGCTTAAGACCCCTTTTAGTGCCCTACGAGCAGTACGTC. Protein: CASSLRPLLVPYEQYV. V is TRBV7-3 and J is TRBJ2-7; D gene uncertain. The V gene's germline CDR1 is SGHTA and CDR2 FQGTGA. V was cut by 1 base and J by 2 bases, with 15 bases left in between. The CDR3 sequence is 16 residues long.

This chain joins TRBV5-1 and TRBJ2-5; D uncertain. CDR1 is SGHRS, CDR2 YFSETQ, per germline. The CDR3 extends over 15 amino acids. V was clipped by 1 base and J by 3 bases, with 13 bases between them. CDR3 in amino acids: CASSLSSGIKETQYF. The CDR3 coding sequence is TGCGCCAGCAGCTTGAGTTCGGGCATTAAAGAGACCCAGTACTTC. The whole variable domain, remainder taken from reference TRBV5-1 and TRBJ2-5, is KAGVTQTPRYLIKTRGQQVTLSCSPISGHRSVSWYQQTPGQGLQFLFEYFSETQRNKGNFPGRFSGRQFSNSRSEMNVSTLELGDSALYLCASSLSSGIKETQYFGPGTRLLVL.

This chain uses TRBV5-1 with TRBJ1-1; a weak D match, TRBD1 (6 bases). Germline assignment: CDR1 SGHRS and CDR2 YFSETQ. This CDR3 spans 15 amino acids. V was shortened by 4 bases and J by 2 bases, with 15 bases between the two germline ends. The DNA of the CDR3 is TGCGCCAGCAGCCCGCAGGGGACCCCCAACACTGAAGCTTTCTTT. Its protein product is CASSPQGTPNTEAFF. The full variable domain, in which reference TRBV5-1 and TRBJ1-1 provide the parts outside the CDR3, is KAGVTQTPRYLIKTRGQQVTLSCSPISGHRSVSWYQQTPGQGLQFLFEYFSETQRNKGNFPGRFSGRQFSNSRSEMNVSTLELGDSALYLCASSPQGTPNTEAFFGQGTRLTVV.

The chain has TRBV7-2 and TRBJ1-2; D not resolved. Germline V gene data show CDR1 as SGHTA and CDR2 as FQGNSA. CDR3 length: 13 amino acids. Trimming cost V 4 bases and J 4 bases, with 10 bases left between them. CDR3 in amino acids: CASSSAGIYGYTF. Here the CDR3 DNA reads TGTGCCAGCAGCTCGGCGGGGATCTATGGCTACACCTTC.

V is TRBV6-5 and J is TRBJ1-2; D gene ambiguous. This CDR3 has 12 amino acids. CDR1 is MNHEY, CDR2 SVGAGI, per germline. V lost 8 bases and J 2 bases, leaving 9 bases between the germline ends. As DNA, the CDR3 is TGTGCCAGCGCAGATTTAAACTATGGCTACACCTTC. It codes for CASADLNYGYTF.

The V and J genes are TRBV15 and TRBJ2-5, with a possible D match to TRBD1 (5 bases). This CDR3 is 15 amino acids long. V dropped 1 base and J dropped 5 bases, with 14 bases sitting between them. In germline, CDR1 is LNHNV, CDR2 YYDKDF (reference sequence). The CDR3 spells CATSRGAGMGETQYF. For the CDR3, the DNA is TGTGCCACCAGCAGAGGGGCAGGGATGGGGGAGACCCAGTACTTC.

The chain links TRBV6-5 to TRBJ2-1, with D possibly being TRBD1 (5 bases). Looked up from germline, CDR1 is MNHEY and CDR2 is SVGAGI. There are 14 residues in the CDR3. Trimming removed 7 bases at V and 8 bases at J, with 18 bases between. CDR3: CASTLGGVGDEQFF. CDR3 nucleotide sequence: TGTGCCAGCACCCTAGGTGGGGTAGGGGATGAGCAGTTCTTC.

The chain uses TRBV3-1 (or the pseudogene TRBV3-2) and TRBJ2-7, with TRBD2 as a possible D gene (7 bases). Trimming left V 3 bases short and J 2 bases short, with 14 bases between. The CDR3 length is 15 residues. Germline V gene data show CDR1 as LGHDT and CDR2 as YNNKEL (reference sequence). The CDR3 coding sequence is TGTGCCAGCAGCCAGAATCGGGGGGCCGCCTACGAGCAGTACGTC. This encodes CASSQNRGAAYEQYV.

The chain has TRBV7-9 and TRBJ2-2; 9 bases map to TRBD1. The CDR3 is made up of 17 amino acids. Germline CDR1 reads SEHNR; CDR2 reads FQNEAQ (reference sequence). J gave up 5 bases and V 3 bases, and 10 bases lay outside the gene matches. CDR3 in amino acids: CASSLVFSGQGTGELFF. In nucleotides, the CDR3 is TGTGCCAGCAGCTTGGTTTTTTCGGGACAGGGAACCGGGGAGCTGTTTTTT.

This chain joins TRBV5-1 and TRBJ2-2, with D perhaps matching TRBD1 or TRBD2 (6 bases each). Germline V gene data show CDR1 as SGHRS and CDR2 as YFSETQ. CDR3 size: 18 residues. The germline V and J ends were trimmed by 4 bases and 0 bases, with 19 bases remaining between them. CDR3 sequence: CASSPAEGHRTNTGELFF. DNA for the CDR3: TGCGCCAGCAGCCCAGCGGAGGGACACCGAACGAACACCGGGGAGCTGTTTTTT.

V usage is TRBV7-2 and J usage is TRBJ1-3; D remains unclear. Germline loops: CDR1 SGHTA, CDR2 FQGNSA. This CDR3 is built from 14 residues. Trimming stripped 2 bases from V and 0 bases from J, with 5 bases between. The CDR3, as DNA: TGTGCCAGCAGCTTACAGGACTCTGGAAACACCATATATTTT. Encoded protein: CASSLQDSGNTIYF. Based on the CDR3 plus reference TRBV7-2 and TRBJ1-3, the full variable domain is GAGVSQSPSNKVTEKGKDVELRCDPISGHTALYWYRQSLGQGLEFLIYFQGNSAPDKSGLPSDRFSAERTGGSVSTLTIQRTQQEDSAVYLCASSLQDSGNTIYFGEGSWLTVV.

This clone has more than one count but fewer than ten. V and J are TRBV2 and TRBJ2-6, with unresolved D. Trimming took 7 bases from V and 2 from J, leaving 6 bases between them. CDR3 size: 13 residues. CDR1 and CDR2 (germline): SNHLY, FYNNEI. The CDR3, as DNA: TGTGCCAGCAACCCCACTGGGGCCAACGTCCTGACTTTC. Translating gives CASNPTGANVLTF.

Written as DNA, the CDR3 is TGTGCCAGCAGCTTGGTCAAATACACCGGGGAGCTGTTTTTT. Translation: CASSLVKYTGELFF. The V gene is TRBV7-8, the J gene TRBJ2-2; D is unclear. V was trimmed by 3 bases and J by 3 bases, leaving 8 bases between them. Looked up from germline, CDR1 is SGHVS and CDR2 is FQNEAQ. The CDR3 has 14 amino acids. The full variable domain, its missing parts supplied by reference TRBV7-8 and TRBJ2-2, is GAGVSQSPRYKVAKRGQDVALRCDPISGHVSLFWYQQALGQGPEFLTYFQNEAQLDKSGLPSDRFFAERPEGSVSTLKIQRTQQEDSAVYLCASSLVKYTGELFFGEGSRLTVL.

J is TRBJ1-1 and V is TRBV18, with D perhaps matching TRBD1 (5 bases). There are 15 residues in the CDR3. Germline values: CDR1 KGHSH, CDR2 LQKENI. Trimming took 3 bases from V and 4 from J, leaving 15 bases between them. CDR3 sequence reads: CASSPGPLKGTEAFF. As DNA, the CDR3 is TGTGCCAGCTCACCGGGACCCTTAAAAGGCACTGAAGCTTTCTTT.

The V call is TRBV19, the J call TRBJ2-2, with no clear D. This CDR3 has 15 amino acids. V was shortened by 7 bases and J by 1 base, with 13 bases between the two germline ends. The V gene's germline CDR1 is LNHDA and CDR2 SQIVND (reference sequence). The CDR3 DNA reads TGTGCCAGTATCTCCCGGCCTTGGAACACCGGGGAGCTGTTTTTT. Its protein is CASISRPWNTGELFF.

J is TRBJ1-5 and V is TRBV3-1 (or the pseudogene TRBV3-2), with 8 bases lining up with TRBD1. V shed 3 bases, J shed 7 bases, and the junction held 2 bases outside the gene matches. This CDR3 is 13 amino acids long. Germline assignment: CDR1 LGHDT and CDR2 YNNKEL (reference sequence). The CDR3 coding sequence is TGTGCCAGCAGCCAGGCAGGGGGCCAGCCCCAGCATTTT. It yields the protein CASSQAGGQPQHF.